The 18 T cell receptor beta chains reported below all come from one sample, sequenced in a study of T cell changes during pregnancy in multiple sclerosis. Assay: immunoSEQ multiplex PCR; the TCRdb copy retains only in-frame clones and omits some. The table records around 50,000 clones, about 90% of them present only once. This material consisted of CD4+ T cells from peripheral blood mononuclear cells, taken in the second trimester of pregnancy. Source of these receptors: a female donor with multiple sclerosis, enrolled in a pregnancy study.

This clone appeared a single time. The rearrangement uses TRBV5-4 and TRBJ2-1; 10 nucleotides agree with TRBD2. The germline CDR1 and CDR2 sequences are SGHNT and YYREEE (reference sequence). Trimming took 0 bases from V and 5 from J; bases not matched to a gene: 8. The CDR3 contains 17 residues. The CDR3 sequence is CASSLDLLAGAHNEQFF. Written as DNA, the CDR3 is TGTGCCAGCAGCTTGGACCTTCTAGCGGGAGCCCACAATGAGCAGTTCTTC.

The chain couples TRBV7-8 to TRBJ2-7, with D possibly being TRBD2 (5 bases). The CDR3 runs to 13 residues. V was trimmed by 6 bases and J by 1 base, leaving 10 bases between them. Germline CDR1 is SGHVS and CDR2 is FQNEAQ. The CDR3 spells CASSRTGSYEQYF. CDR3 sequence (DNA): TGTGCCAGCAGTCGGACTGGTTCCTACGAGCAGTACTTC.

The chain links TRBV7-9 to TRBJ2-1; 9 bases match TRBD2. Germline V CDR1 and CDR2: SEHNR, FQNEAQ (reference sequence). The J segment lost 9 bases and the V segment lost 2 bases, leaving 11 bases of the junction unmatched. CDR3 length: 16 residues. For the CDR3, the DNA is TGTGCCAGCAGCTTAAGCAGAGCGGGGGGCCTCGGTGAGCAGTTCTTC. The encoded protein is CASSLSRAGGLGEQFF.

CDR3 region: CASSASRDTPQFF. The CDR3 bases are TGTGCCAGCAGCGCAAGCCGGGACACTCCGCAGTTCTTC. The chain has TRBV9 and TRBJ2-1, with D perhaps TRBD1 (6 bases). Between the trimmed V and J ends, which lost 3 bases and 12 bases, there was a span of 16 bases. The length of the CDR3 is 13 residues. From germline, CDR1 is SGDLS and CDR2 YYNGEE. The full variable domain, in which reference TRBV9 and TRBJ2-1 provide the parts outside the CDR3, is DSGVTQTPKHLITATGQRVTLRCSPRSGDLSVYWYQQSLDQGLQFLIQYYNGEERAKGNILERFSAQQFPDLHSELNLSSLELGDSALYFCASSASRDTPQFFGPGTRLTVL.

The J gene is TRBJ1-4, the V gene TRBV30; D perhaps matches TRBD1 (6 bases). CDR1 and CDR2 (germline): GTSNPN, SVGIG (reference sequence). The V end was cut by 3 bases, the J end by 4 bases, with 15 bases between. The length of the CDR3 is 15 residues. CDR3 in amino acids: CAWRNRQAGNEKLFF. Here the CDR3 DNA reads TGTGCCTGGAGAAATCGACAGGCCGGTAATGAAAAACTGTTTTTT.

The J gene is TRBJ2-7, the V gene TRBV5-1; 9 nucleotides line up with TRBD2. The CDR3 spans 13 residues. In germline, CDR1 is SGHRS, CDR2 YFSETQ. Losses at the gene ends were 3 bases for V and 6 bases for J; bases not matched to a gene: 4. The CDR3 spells CASSWTSDAEQYF. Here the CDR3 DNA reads TGCGCCAGCAGCTGGACTAGCGACGCCGAGCAGTACTTC.

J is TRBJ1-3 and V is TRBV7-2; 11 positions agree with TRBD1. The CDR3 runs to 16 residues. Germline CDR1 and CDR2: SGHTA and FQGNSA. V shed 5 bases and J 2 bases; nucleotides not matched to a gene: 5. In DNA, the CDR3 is TGTGCCAGCAGCCTACTGGGACAGGGGGCTGGAAACACCATATATTTT. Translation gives CASSLLGQGAGNTIYF.

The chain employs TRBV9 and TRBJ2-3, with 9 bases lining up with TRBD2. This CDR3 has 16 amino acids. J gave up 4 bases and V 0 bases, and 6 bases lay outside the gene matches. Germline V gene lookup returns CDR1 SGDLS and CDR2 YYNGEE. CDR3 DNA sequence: TGTGCCAGCAGCGTAGATGGGGCGGGGGGGGCAGATACGCAGTATTTT. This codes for CASSVDGAGGADTQYF.

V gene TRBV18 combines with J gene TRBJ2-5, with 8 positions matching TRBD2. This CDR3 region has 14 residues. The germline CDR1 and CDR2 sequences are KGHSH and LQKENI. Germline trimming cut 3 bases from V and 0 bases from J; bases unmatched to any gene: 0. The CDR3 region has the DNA TGTGCCAGCTCACCGGGACTAGACCAAGAGACCCAGTACTTC. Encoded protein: CASSPGLDQETQYF.

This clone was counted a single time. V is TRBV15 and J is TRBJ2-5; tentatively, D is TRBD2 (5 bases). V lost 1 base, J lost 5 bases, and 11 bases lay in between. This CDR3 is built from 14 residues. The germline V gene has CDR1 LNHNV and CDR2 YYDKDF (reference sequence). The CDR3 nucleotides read TGTGCCACCAGCAGAGTGTCGGGAAGGGAGACCCAGTACTTC. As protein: CATSRVSGRETQYF.

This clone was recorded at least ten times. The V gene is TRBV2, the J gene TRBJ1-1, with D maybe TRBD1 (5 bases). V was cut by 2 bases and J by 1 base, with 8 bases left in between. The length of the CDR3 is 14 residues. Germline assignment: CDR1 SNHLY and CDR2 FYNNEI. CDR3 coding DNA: TGTGCCAGCAGTGAACTTACAGGGAACACTGAAGCTTTCTTT. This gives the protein CASSELTGNTEAFF.

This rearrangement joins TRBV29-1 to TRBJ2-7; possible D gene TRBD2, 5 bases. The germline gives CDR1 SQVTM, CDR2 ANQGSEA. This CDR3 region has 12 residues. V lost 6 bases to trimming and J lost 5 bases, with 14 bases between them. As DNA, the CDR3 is TGCAGCGTCCTGTGGGCCGGGAACGAGCAGTACTTC. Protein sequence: CSVLWAGNEQYF.

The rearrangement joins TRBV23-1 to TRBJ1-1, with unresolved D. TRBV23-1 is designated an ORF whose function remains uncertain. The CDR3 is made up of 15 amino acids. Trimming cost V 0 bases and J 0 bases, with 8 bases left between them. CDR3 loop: CASSQSSVMNTEAFF. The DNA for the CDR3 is TGCGCCAGCAGTCAATCGTCAGTGATGAACACTGAAGCTTTCTTT.

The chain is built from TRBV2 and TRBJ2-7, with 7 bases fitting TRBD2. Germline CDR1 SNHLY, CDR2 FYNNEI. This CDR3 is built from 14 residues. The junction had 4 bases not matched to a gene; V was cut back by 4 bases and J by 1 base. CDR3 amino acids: CASSGLAVSYEQYF. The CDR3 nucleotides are TGTGCCAGCAGTGGTCTAGCGGTTTCCTACGAGCAGTACTTC.

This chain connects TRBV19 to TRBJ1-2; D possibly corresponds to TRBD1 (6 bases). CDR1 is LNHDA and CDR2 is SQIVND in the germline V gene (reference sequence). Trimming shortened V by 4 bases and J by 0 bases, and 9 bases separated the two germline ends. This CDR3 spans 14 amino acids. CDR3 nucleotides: TGTGCCAGTAGTAACACAGGGACTAACTATGGCTACACCTTC. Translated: CASSNTGTNYGYTF.

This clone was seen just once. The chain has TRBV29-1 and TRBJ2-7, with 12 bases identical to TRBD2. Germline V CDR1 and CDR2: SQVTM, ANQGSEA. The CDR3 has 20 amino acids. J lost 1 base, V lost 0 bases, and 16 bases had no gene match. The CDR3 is CSVEDNKLAGGLAGSYEQYF. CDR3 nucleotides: TGCAGCGTTGAAGATAATAAGCTGGCCGGCGGACTAGCGGGGTCCTACGAGCAGTACTTC.

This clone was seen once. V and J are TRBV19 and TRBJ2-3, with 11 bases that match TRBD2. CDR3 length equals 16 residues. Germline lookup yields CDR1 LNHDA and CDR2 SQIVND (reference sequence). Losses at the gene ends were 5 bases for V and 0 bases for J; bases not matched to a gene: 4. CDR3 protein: CASSVRLAGSTDTQYF. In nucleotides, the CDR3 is TGTGCCAGTAGTGTTCGACTAGCGGGGAGCACAGATACGCAGTATTTT.

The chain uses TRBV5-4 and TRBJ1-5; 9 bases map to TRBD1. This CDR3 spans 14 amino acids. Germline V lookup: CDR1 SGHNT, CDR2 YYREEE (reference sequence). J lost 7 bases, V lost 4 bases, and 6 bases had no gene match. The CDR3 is CASSLQGAEQPQHF. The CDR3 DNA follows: TGTGCCAGCAGCCTACAGGGGGCGGAACAGCCCCAGCATTTT.